This entry lists 20 T cell receptor beta chains sequenced from one sample in a study of esophageal squamous cell carcinoma under preoperative chemotherapy. Described time point: after preoperative PTX-NDP chemotherapy. MiXCR, run by TCRdb on the PCR reads, gives a single entry per CDR3 protein. The table lists around 10,000 distinct CDR3 sequences, about 48% of them singletons. This material was collected from a patient given preoperative chemotherapy. These TCRs come from a human donor with esophageal squamous cell carcinoma. The donor label of this sample is uncertain.

A remark on this clonotype: A much bigger clone sits one base away, suggesting this may be a read error. This chain uses TRBV29-1 with TRBJ2-3; D is tentatively TRBD1 or TRBD2 (5 bases each). V lost 7 bases and J lost 14, with 19 bases in between. Germline CDR1 reads SQVTM; CDR2 reads ANQGSEA. This CDR3 spans 11 amino acids. CDR3 amino acids: CSARGTGELYF. In DNA, the CDR3 is TGCAGCGCTAGGGGCACCGGGGAGCTGTATTTT.

In its sample, this clonotype was seen many times. The chain employs TRBV12-3 or TRBV12-4 and TRBJ2-1; 8 bases match TRBD1. The DNA end favors TRBJ2-5, so the J call may be wrong. The CDR3 sequence is 17 residues long. CDR3 DNA: TGTGCCAGCAGTTCGACCTCGGACAGGGTTAGGGAAGAGACCCAGTACTTC. This translates into CASSSTSDRVREETQYF.

This sequence joins TRBV6-5 and TRBJ2-2; 7 bases agree with TRBD1. The CDR3 runs 13 residues. The germline V gene has CDR1 MNHEY and CDR2 SVGAGI. V was clipped by 4 bases and J by 9 bases; unmatched bases: 5. The CDR3 bases are TGTGCCAGCAGTTCTGGGACAGAAAGGGAGCTGTTTTTT. Amino acid sequence: CASSSGTERELFF.

Written as DNA, the CDR3 is TGTGCCAGCAGTTACTCCCCCACAGGGGGAGTGAACACTGAAGCTTTCTTT. It yields the protein CASSYSPTGGVNTEAFF. The chain combines TRBV6-5 with TRBJ1-1, with 8 bases fitting TRBD1. The CDR3 has 17 residues. Losses at the gene ends were 0 bases for V and 0 bases for J; bases not matched to a gene: 6. CDR1 is MNHEY and CDR2 is SVGAGI in the germline V gene.

Many counts were recorded for this clonotype. This sequence joins TRBV28 and TRBJ2-2; tentatively, D is TRBD1 or TRBD2 (5 bases each). Germline V gene data show CDR1 as MDHEN and CDR2 as SYDVKM. CDR3 size: 15 residues. V was trimmed by 6 bases and J by 6 bases, leaving 17 bases between them. CDR3 residues: CASSGDRDGAGELFF. The CDR3 coding sequence is TGTGCCAGCAGCGGGGACCGGGATGGGGCCGGGGAGCTGTTTTTT.

The chain joins TRBV6-1 to TRBJ2-5; D gene unclear. Germline V gene data show CDR1 as MNHNS and CDR2 as SASEGT. Trimming removed 6 bases from V and 0 bases from J, with 11 bases in between. The CDR3 runs 14 residues. In DNA form, the CDR3 reads TGTGCCAGCAGCACAAGTTGGTACCAAGAGACCCAGTACTTC. Translation: CASSTSWYQETQYF.

The chain uses TRBV7-2 and TRBJ2-5; D gene unclear. CDR1 SGHTA and CDR2 FQGNSA come from the germline V gene. The V end lost 2 bases, the J end lost 0 bases, and 1 base lay between the germline ends. The CDR3 consists of 12 residues. The CDR3: CASSLNQETQYF. CDR3 nucleotide sequence: TGTGCCAGCAGCTTAAACCAAGAGACCCAGTACTTC.

V usage is TRBV20-1 and J usage is TRBJ2-1; 7 nucleotides line up with TRBD1. The end of the DNA is better explained by TRBJ2-7, so the J call may be wrong. Germline V lookup: CDR1 DFQATT, CDR2 SNEGSKA (reference sequence). The CDR3 has 14 amino acids. The CDR3 nucleotides read TGCAGTGCTAGAGCCGGGACAGATTACAATGAGCAGTACTTC. It codes for CSARAGTDYNEQYF.

A word on this clonotype: One end of the junction does not line up with germline, which may come from a read error. The chain carries TRBV6-1 and TRBJ2-2; tentatively, D is TRBD1 or TRBD2 (7 bases each). Germline V gene lookup returns CDR1 MNHNS and CDR2 SASEGT. The CDR3 totals 14 residues. The CDR3 spells CASNQGGGTGEQFF. CDR3 coding DNA: TGTGCCAGCAATCAGGGAGGGGGCACCGGGGAGCAGTTTTTT.

This clonotype was recorded only once. The chain combines TRBV4-1 with TRBJ2-1, with D tentatively TRBD2 (5 bases). This CDR3 spans 19 amino acids. Germline values: CDR1 MGHRA, CDR2 YSYEKL. Trimming took off 0 bases at V and 13 bases at J, with 31 bases between the two ends. CDR3 DNA: TGCGCCAGCAGCCAAGAAAACCTGAAGGCGGGTCGACGGAAAGAGACCCAGTTCTTC. This gives the protein CASSQENLKAGRRKETQFF.

This clonotype was seen repeatedly, ten times or more. The chain has TRBV7-2 and TRBJ2-2, with D perhaps matching TRBD1 (6 bases). V shed 0 bases and J shed 4 bases, with 12 bases lying between them. CDR3 length: 16 amino acids. Germline V gives CDR1 SGHTA, CDR2 FQGNSA. CDR3 in amino acids: CASSLAAGVSTGELFF. In DNA, the CDR3 is TGTGCCAGCAGCTTAGCGGCAGGGGTGAGCACCGGGGAGCTGTTTTTT.

This clonotype is classed as medium-sized (0.01 to 0.1%). The chain is built from TRBV6-1 and TRBJ2-1; D possibly corresponds to TRBD2 (6 bases). V was trimmed by 10 bases and J by 5 bases, leaving 15 bases between them. The CDR3 length is 13 residues. Germline assignment: CDR1 MNHNS and CDR2 SASEGT. The CDR3, as DNA: TGTGCCACCCACCGGGGGTCCCACAATGAGCAGTTCTTC. It is translated as CATHRGSHNEQFF.

The rearrangement uses TRBV7-2 and TRBJ2-3, with 10 bases matching TRBD2. The CDR3 runs to 18 residues. The ends lost 1 base at V and 6 bases at J; junction bases unmatched: 13. In germline, CDR1 is SGHTA, CDR2 FQGNSA. CDR3 DNA: TGTGCCAGCAGCTTAGGGACTAGCGGAGGGGCTAAGGCTGATACGCAGTATTTT. This gives the protein CASSLGTSGGAKADTQYF.

This clonotype occurred a few times. V usage is TRBV30 and J usage is TRBJ2-3; TRBD2 matches at 8 bases. Unmatched junction bases numbered 12, after V lost 0 bases and J lost 4 bases. Germline CDR1 is GTSNPN and CDR2 is SVGIG (reference sequence). The CDR3 runs 17 residues. The CDR3 here is CAWSVWRTSRGSDTQYF. The CDR3, as DNA: TGTGCCTGGAGTGTATGGAGGACTAGCAGAGGATCAGATACGCAGTATTTT.

The chain links TRBV14 to TRBJ2-1, with 9 bases identical to TRBD1. CDR3 length: 14 amino acids. Trimming removed 5 bases from V and 10 bases from J; junction bases left unmatched: 9. Germline lookup yields CDR1 SGHDN and CDR2 FVKESK. This chain's CDR3 is CASSDTGGSGEQFF. CDR3 DNA sequence: TGTGCCAGCAGCGATACAGGGGGCTCGGGGGAGCAGTTCTTC.

This clonotype was seen a few times. This chain joins TRBV6-5 and TRBJ1-2; D possibly corresponds to TRBD1 (5 bases). Trimming took off 0 bases at V and 8 bases at J, with 16 bases between the two ends. Germline V gives CDR1 MNHEY, CDR2 SVGAGI. CDR3 size: 15 residues. The DNA of the CDR3 is TGTGCCAGCAGTTACTCATTGACAGAAACCTACGGCTACACCTTC. It translates to CASSYSLTETYGYTF.

This clonotype appeared many times. The chain joins TRBV11-3 to TRBJ2-1; the match to TRBD2 covers 12 bases. The germline V gene has CDR1 SGHNT and CDR2 YENEEA. After removal of 6 bases from V and 13 bases from J, the junction contained 13 bases not matched to a gene. The CDR3 spans 15 residues. The CDR3 nucleotides read TGTGCCAGCAGTCCAGGACTAGCGGGACAGGAGACCCAGTTCTTC. Its translation: CASSPGLAGQETQFF.

Sample share makes this clonotype medium-sized. The rearrangement joins TRBV6-1 to TRBJ2-1, with a possible D match to TRBD1 (6 bases). CDR3 length equals 13 residues. In germline, CDR1 is MNHNS, CDR2 SASEGT. Deletions cut 6 bases from V and 10 bases from J, with 16 bases between. The CDR3 sequence: CASRSGTRSEQFF. For the CDR3, the DNA is TGTGCCAGCAGGTCCGGGACACGCTCCGAGCAGTTCTTC.

This clonotype was seen just once. With a much larger clone just one base away, this may be a read error. This chain connects TRBV10-3 to TRBJ2-1; D gene uncertain. CDR1 ENHRY and CDR2 SYGVKD come from the germline V gene. The CDR3 is 13 amino acids. CDR3 DNA sequence: TGTGCCAGCAGTGAGTCGGCTTCCTACGAGCAGTTCTTC. Translation gives CASSESASYEQFF.

This clonotype is labeled as medium-sized. The DNA for the CDR3 is TGTGCCAGCAGCTTAGGCTCCGGGTACGAGCAGTACTTC. Amino acids: CASSLGSGYEQYF. This chain joins TRBV11-3 and TRBJ2-5, with no clear D. The end of the DNA is better explained by TRBJ2-7, so the J call may be wrong. The CDR3 is 13 amino acids. CDR1 is SGHNT and CDR2 is YENEEA in the germline V gene.